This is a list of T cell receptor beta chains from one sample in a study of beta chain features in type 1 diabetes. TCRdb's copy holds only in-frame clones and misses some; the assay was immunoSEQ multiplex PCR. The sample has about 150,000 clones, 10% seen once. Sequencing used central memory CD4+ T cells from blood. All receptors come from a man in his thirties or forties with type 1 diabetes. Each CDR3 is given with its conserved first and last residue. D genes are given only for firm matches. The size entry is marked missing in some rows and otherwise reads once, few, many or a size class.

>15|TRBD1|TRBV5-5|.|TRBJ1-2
TGTGCCAGCAGCTTGGGACAGGGTGCGACCTATGGCTACACCTTC
CASSLGQGATYGYTF
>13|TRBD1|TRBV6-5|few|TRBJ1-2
TGTGCCAGCAGTGTGAATCAGGGGGCTGGCTACACCTTC
CASSVNQGAGYTF
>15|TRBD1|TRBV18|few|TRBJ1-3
TGTGCCAGCTCACCGGGGACAGCTTCTGGAAACACCATATATTTT
CASSPGTASGNTIYF
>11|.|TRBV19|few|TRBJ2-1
TGTGCCAGTAGCCGGTGGAATGAGCAGTTCTTC
CASSRWNEQFF
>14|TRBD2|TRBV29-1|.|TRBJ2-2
TGCAGCGCCCGAGGGACTAGTCTGTCCGGGGAGCTGTTTTTT
CSARGTSLSGELFF
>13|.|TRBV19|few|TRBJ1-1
TGTGCCAGTACTAGAGGGGGTAGCGCTGAAGCTTTCTTT
CASTRGGSAEAFF
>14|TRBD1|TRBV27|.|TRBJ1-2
TGTGCCAGCAGTCCCTATACCGCAGGGGGGGGCTACACCTTC
CASSPYTAGGGYTF
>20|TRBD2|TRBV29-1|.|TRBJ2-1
TGCAGCGTTGAGGGGGGAGGGACTAGCGGGACTCCTCTCTCCTACAATGAGCAGTTCTTC
CSVEGGGTSGTPLSYNEQFF
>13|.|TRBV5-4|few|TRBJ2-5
TGTGCCAGCAGCTCTGGGACACAAGAGACCCAGTACTTC
CASSSGTQETQYF
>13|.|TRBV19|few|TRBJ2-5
TGTGCCAGTCGGGGAAGCAATCAAGAGACCCAGTACTTC
CASRGSNQETQYF
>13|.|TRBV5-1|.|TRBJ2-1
TGCGCCAGCAGCTCCACTAGCCAGAGTGAGCAGTTCTTC
CASSSTSQSEQFF
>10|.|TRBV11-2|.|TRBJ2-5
TGTGCCAGCGGAGAAGAGACCCAGTACTTC
CASGEETQYF
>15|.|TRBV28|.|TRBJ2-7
TGTGCCAGCAGTTTGGAGCGGACCCACTCCTACGAGCAGTACTTC
CASSLERTHSYEQYF
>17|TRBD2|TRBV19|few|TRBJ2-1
TGTGCCAGTAGTCCTCGGACTAGCGGGAGTATCTACAATGAGCAGTTCTTC
CASSPRTSGSIYNEQFF
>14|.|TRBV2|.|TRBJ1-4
TGTGCCAGCAGCGCGGTCGCCGGTAATGAAAAACTGTTTTTT
CASSAVAGNEKLFF
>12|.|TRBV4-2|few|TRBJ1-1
TGTGCCAGCAGCCGAGCAGGAACTGAAGCTTTCTTT
CASSRAGTEAFF
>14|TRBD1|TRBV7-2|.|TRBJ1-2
TGTGCCAGCAGCGCCACGGGACAGATCTATGGCTACACCTTC
CASSATGQIYGYTF
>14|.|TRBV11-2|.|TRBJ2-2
TGTGCCAGCAGCACAGGTTGGGACACCGGGGAGCTGTTTTTT
CASSTGWDTGELFF
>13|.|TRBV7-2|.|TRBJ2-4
TGTGCCAGCAGCATCTACAGGGAAAACATTCAGTACTTC
CASSIYRENIQYF
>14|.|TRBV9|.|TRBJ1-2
TGTGCCAGCAGCGTAGCTAAAGACTCCTATGGCTACACCTTC
CASSVAKDSYGYTF
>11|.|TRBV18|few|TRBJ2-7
TGTGCCAGCTCACAGAGGGGGGAGCAGTACTTC
CASSQRGEQYF
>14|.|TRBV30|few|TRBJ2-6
TGTGCCTGGGGTAGAGATCCTGGGGCCAACGTCCTGACTTTC
CAWGRDPGANVLTF
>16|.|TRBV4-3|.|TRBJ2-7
TGCGCCAGCAGCCGGGCCGGAGCGGAGGTAGTTAACGAGCAGTACTTC
CASSRAGAEVVNEQYF
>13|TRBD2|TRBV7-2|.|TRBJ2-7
TGTGCCAGCGGGACTAGCGTCTCCTACGAGCAGTACTTC
CASGTSVSYEQYF